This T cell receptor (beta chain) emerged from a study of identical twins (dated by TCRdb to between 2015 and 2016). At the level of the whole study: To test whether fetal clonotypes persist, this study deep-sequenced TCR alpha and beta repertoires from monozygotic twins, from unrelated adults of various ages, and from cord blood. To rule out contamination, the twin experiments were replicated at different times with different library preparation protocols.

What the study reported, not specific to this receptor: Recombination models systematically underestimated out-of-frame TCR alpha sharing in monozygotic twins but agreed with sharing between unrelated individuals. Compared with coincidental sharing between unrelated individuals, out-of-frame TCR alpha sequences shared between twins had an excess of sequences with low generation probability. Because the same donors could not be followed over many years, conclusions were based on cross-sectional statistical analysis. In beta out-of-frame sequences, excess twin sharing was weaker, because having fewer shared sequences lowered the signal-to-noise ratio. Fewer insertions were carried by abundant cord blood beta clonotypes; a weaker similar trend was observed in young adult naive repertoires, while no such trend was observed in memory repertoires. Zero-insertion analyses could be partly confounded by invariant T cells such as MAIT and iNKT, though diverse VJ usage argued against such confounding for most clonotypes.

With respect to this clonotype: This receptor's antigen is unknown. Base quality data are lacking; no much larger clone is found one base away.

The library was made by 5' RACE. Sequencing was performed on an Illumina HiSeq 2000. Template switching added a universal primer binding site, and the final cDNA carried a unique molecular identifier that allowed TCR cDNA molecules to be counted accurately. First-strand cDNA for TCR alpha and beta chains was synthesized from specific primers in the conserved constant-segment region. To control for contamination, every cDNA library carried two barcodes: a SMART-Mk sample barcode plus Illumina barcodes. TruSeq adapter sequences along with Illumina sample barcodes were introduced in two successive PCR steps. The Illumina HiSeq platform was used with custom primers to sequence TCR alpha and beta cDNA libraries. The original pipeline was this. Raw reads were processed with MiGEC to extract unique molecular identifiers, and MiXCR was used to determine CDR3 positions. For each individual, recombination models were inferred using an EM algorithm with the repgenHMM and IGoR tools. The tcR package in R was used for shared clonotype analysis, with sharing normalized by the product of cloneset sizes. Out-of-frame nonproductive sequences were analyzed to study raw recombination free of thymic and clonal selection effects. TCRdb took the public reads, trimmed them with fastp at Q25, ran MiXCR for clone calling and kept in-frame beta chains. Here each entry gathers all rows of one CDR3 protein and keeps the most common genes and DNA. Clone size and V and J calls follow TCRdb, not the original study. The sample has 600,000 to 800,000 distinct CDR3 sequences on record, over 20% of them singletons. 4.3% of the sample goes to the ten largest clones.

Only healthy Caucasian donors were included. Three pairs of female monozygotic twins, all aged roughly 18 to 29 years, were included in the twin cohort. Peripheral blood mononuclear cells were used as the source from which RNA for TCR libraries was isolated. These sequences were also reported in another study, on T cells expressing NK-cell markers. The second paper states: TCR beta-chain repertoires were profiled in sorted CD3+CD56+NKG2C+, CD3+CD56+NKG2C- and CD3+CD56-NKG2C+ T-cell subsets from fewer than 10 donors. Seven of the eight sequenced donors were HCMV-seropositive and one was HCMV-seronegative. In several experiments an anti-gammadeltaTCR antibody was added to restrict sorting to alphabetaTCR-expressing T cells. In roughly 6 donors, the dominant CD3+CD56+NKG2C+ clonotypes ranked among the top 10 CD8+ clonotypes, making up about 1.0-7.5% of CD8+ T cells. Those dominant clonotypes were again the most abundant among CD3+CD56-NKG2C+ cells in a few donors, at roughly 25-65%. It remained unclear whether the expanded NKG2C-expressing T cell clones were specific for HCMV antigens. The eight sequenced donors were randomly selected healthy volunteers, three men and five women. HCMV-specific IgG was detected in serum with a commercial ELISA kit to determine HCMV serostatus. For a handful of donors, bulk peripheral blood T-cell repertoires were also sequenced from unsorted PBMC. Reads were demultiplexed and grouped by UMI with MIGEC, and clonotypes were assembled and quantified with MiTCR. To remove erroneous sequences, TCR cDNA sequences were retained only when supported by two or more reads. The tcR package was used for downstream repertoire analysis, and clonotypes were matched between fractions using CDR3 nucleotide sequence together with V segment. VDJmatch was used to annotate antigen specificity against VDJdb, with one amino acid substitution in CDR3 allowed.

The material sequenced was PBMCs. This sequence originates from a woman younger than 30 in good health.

The CDR3 in this case is CASSGLRADTQYF. DNA sequence: TGTGCCAGCAGCGGGCTGAGAGCAGATACGCAGTATTTT. The chain couples TRBV9 to TRBJ2-3; confidence is insufficient to name the D gene. V was cut back by 3 bases and J by 4 bases, leaving a gap of 9 bases between them. Measured from the cysteine to the phenylalanine, the CDR3 is 13 residues long. The entry retains the CDR3 DNA only, 39 bases that are in frame from base 1. CDR1 and CDR2 (SGDLS, YYNGEE) derive from the germline V gene.